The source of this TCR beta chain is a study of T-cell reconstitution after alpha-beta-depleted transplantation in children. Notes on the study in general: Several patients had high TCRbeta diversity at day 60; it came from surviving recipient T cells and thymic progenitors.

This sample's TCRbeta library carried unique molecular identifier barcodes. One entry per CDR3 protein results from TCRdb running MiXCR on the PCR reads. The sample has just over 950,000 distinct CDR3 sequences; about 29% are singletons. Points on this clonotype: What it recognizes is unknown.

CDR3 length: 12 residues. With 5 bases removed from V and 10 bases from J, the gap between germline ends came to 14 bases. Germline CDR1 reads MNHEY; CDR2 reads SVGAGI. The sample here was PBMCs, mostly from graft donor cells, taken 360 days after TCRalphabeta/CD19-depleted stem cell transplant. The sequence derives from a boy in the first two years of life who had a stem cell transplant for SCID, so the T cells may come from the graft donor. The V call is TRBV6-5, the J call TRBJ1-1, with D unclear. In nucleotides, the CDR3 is TGTGCCAGCAGTCGCCTGCAGTCGGGAGCTTTCTTT. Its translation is CASSRLQSGAFF.